The 26 T cell receptor beta chains given below trace back to one sample, sequenced in a study of CD8 T cells in Susac syndrome. RNA in amounts of about 0.5 to 1 ug was reverse transcribed with random hexamers. MiXCR was run by TCRdb on the immunoSEQ multiplex PCR reads, yielding one entry per CDR3 protein. The sample contains 150,000 to 190,000 distinct CDR3 sequences, just under 95% of which appear only once. The sequenced sample consisted of CD8+ T cells from PBMCs. Receptors were obtained from a human donor with multiple sclerosis.

The chain has TRBV7-9 and TRBJ2-3; 9 nucleotides match TRBD1. Germline V lookup: CDR1 SEHNR, CDR2 FQNEAQ (reference sequence). The CDR3 spans 14 residues. Trimming cost V 6 bases and J 6 bases; bases outside gene matches: 7. CDR3: CASRLQGADDTQYF. The CDR3 DNA reads TGTGCCAGCAGGCTACAGGGGGCCGACGATACGCAGTATTTT.

The chain recombines TRBV23-1 with TRBJ1-4, with D unresolved. Being an ORF, TRBV23-1 has a function that is uncertain. This CDR3 is 17 amino acids long. V was trimmed by 4 bases and J by 4 bases, leaving 19 bases between them. In DNA form, the CDR3 reads TGCGCCAGCAGTCGATCCCCTCCCTCTTGGAGTAATGAAAAACTGTTTTTT. Protein sequence: CASSRSPPSWSNEKLFF.

The chain carries TRBV19 and TRBJ2-7; tentatively, D is TRBD1 (6 bases). V dropped 1 base and J dropped 0 bases, with 10 bases sitting between them. Per the germline V gene, CDR1 is LNHDA and CDR2 is SQIVND (reference sequence). This CDR3 is built from 15 residues. CDR3 sequence: CASSIAGVSSYEQYF. CDR3 nucleotides: TGTGCCAGTAGTATAGCAGGGGTCAGCTCCTACGAGCAGTACTTC.

The genes are TRBV29-1 and TRBJ2-7, with a weak D call TRBD1 (6 bases). The germline gives CDR1 SQVTM, CDR2 ANQGSEA. V was trimmed by 3 bases and J by 4 bases, leaving 13 bases between them. This CDR3 is 13 amino acids long. CDR3: CSVDGQGMYEQYF. CDR3 bases: TGCAGCGTTGATGGGCAGGGGATGTACGAGCAGTACTTC.

This clonotype has just one count. J is TRBJ1-1 and V is TRBV27, with D possibly being TRBD1 (5 bases). V shed 3 bases and J shed 3 bases, with 8 bases lying between them. Germline V CDR1 and CDR2: MNHEY, SMNVEV (reference sequence). The CDR3 sequence is 13 residues long. For the CDR3, the DNA is TGTGCCAGCAGTTTGGGGGTTCACACTGAAGCTTTCTTT. Translated, it gives CASSLGVHTEAFF.

The chain joins TRBV12-3 or TRBV12-4 to TRBJ2-7; 7 bases fit TRBD2. V lost 2 bases to trimming and J lost 0 bases; unmatched junction nucleotides: 7. CDR3 size: 16 residues. This CDR3 reads CASSLIETGGSYEQYF. DNA of the CDR3: TGTGCCAGCAGTTTAATAGAAACGGGGGGCTCCTACGAGCAGTACTTC.

CDR3: CSVPSLPPINYGYTF. CDR3 bases: TGCAGCGTTCCCTCGCTCCCACCTATAAACTATGGCTACACCTTC. The J gene is TRBJ1-2, the V gene TRBV29-1, with D uncertain. This CDR3 is 15 amino acids long. V gave up 5 bases and J gave up 2 bases, with 18 bases separating them. CDR1 SQVTM and CDR2 ANQGSEA come from the germline V gene.

This clonotype was found a few times. The J gene is TRBJ2-7, the V gene TRBV5-6; TRBD1 agrees at 11 bases. V shed 4 bases, J shed 3 bases, and the junction held 3 bases outside the gene matches. The CDR3 is made up of 14 amino acids. Germline CDR1 is SGHDT and CDR2 is YYEEEE. CDR3 sequence: CASSPGTGGYEQYF. CDR3 bases: TGTGCCAGCAGCCCCGGGACAGGGGGCTACGAGCAGTACTTC.

V usage is TRBV9 and J usage is TRBJ2-6, with 8 bases matching TRBD1. The CDR3 has 15 residues. Germline CDR1 SGDLS, CDR2 YYNGEE. V gave up 2 bases and J gave up 2 bases; unmatched junction bases: 0. The CDR3 sequence is CASSVDRAGANVLTF. The CDR3 region has the DNA TGTGCCAGCAGCGTGGACAGGGCTGGGGCCAACGTCCTGACTTTC.

This chain links TRBV7-7 with TRBJ2-5, with no clear D. The V gene lost 1 base and the J gene lost 0 bases, with 3 bases spanning the gap. Germline V gene data show CDR1 as SSHAT and CDR2 as FNYEAQ (reference sequence). CDR3 size: 13 residues. DNA of the CDR3: TGTGCCAGCAGCTTAGTGTACCAAGAGACCCAGTACTTC. Protein product: CASSLVYQETQYF.

This sequence joins TRBV7-9 and TRBJ1-2; D unresolved. Per germline, CDR1 SEHNR and CDR2 FQNEAQ (reference sequence). There are 12 residues in the CDR3. Trimming cost V 2 bases and J 8 bases, with 9 bases left between them. The CDR3 is CASSLMAEGYTF. The CDR3 DNA reads as TGTGCCAGCAGCTTAATGGCAGAAGGCTACACCTTC.

This chain connects TRBV27 to TRBJ2-1, with 8 bases aligning to TRBD2. CDR3 size: 18 residues. Germline CDR1 is MNHEY and CDR2 is SMNVEV (reference sequence). V trimming: 4 bases; J trimming: 0 bases; junction bases outside the gene matches: 11. In DNA form, the CDR3 reads TGTGCCAGCAGTTCGCGGCGGGGGGCCCGAAGCTCCTACAATGAGCAGTTCTTC. Translating gives CASSSRRGARSSYNEQFF.

This clonotype has only a few counts. The chain couples TRBV9 to TRBJ1-5; D remains unclear. Trimming took off 3 bases at V and 2 bases at J, with 3 bases between the two ends. CDR3 length equals 12 residues. In germline, CDR1 is SGDLS, CDR2 YYNGEE. The chain's CDR3 is CASSDGNQPQHF. CDR3 sequence (DNA): TGTGCCAGCAGCGATGGCAATCAGCCCCAGCATTTT.

CDR3 sequence (DNA): TGCGCCAGCAGCCAGGGGGAGGGGCGAGACTCCTACAATGAGCAGTTCTTC. Protein product: CASSQGEGRDSYNEQFF. The chain carries TRBV4-1 and TRBJ2-1, with 7 bases lining up with TRBD2. The junction had 8 bases not matched to a gene; V was cut back by 3 bases and J by 0 bases. Germline V gene lookup returns CDR1 MGHRA and CDR2 YSYEKL. CDR3 size: 17 residues.

The CDR3 sequence: CASSLVPGLAALVGQYF. The CDR3 DNA reads as TGTGCCAGCAGTCTCGTACCGGGACTAGCGGCGTTAGTAGGGCAGTACTTC. The rearrangement joins TRBV28 to TRBJ2-7; TRBD2 agrees at 11 bases. J lost 9 bases, V lost 5 bases, and 18 bases had no gene match. Germline lookup yields CDR1 MDHEN and CDR2 SYDVKM. The CDR3 is 17 amino acids.

The chain recombines TRBV6-5 with TRBJ2-1; D may be TRBD1 (5 bases). CDR1 and CDR2 from the germline V gene are MNHEY and SVGAGI. The V end lost 4 bases, the J end lost 2 bases, and 9 bases lay between the germline ends. This CDR3 is built from 14 residues. The CDR3 loop reads CASSLRQTYNEQFF. The CDR3 nucleotides are TGTGCCAGCAGTTTGAGACAGACCTACAATGAGCAGTTCTTC.

The rearrangement joins TRBV19 to TRBJ1-5; no reliable D call. This CDR3 spans 14 amino acids. Germline V gene lookup returns CDR1 LNHDA and CDR2 SQIVND (reference sequence). V lost 10 bases, J lost 2 bases, and 15 bases lay in between. The CDR3: CATTSSGRNQPQHF. The DNA for the CDR3 is TGTGCCACGACGTCGTCCGGTCGCAATCAGCCCCAGCATTTT.

The V gene is TRBV9, the J gene TRBJ2-1; 7 bases align to TRBD2. Germline V gene data show CDR1 as SGDLS and CDR2 as YYNGEE. After removal of 6 bases from V and 0 bases from J, the junction contained 12 bases not matched to a gene. This CDR3 is built from 17 residues. The CDR3 protein is CASTAGGTLSSYNEQFF. The CDR3 nucleotides read TGTGCCAGCACCGCCGGGGGGACTCTTAGCTCCTACAATGAGCAGTTCTTC.

The rearrangement links TRBV30 to TRBJ2-2; D is uncertain. The V gene's germline CDR1 is GTSNPN and CDR2 SVGIG (reference sequence). The V and J ends lost 4 bases and 7 bases respectively, with 13 bases between them. The CDR3 contains 13 residues. CDR3 loop: CAWTLVTVGELFF. In DNA form, the CDR3 reads TGTGCCTGGACTCTGGTAACCGTCGGGGAGCTGTTTTTT.

The CDR3 loop is CALLAGADTQYF. CDR3 nucleotide sequence: TGTGCCTTACTAGCGGGTGCAGATACGCAGTATTTT. The chain employs TRBV30 and TRBJ2-3; TRBD2 agrees at 9 bases. The V gene end was trimmed by 7 bases and the J gene end by 4 bases; junction bases not matched to a gene: 3. The CDR3 has 12 residues. CDR1 and CDR2 from the germline V gene are GTSNPN and SVGIG (reference sequence).

Notes on this clonotype: The junction does not match germline at one end; this may be a read error. The CDR3 sequence is CANSPRLAGAGSTDTQYF. CDR3 bases: TGTGCCAACAGCCCCCGGCTAGCGGGGGCCGGGAGTACAGATACGCAGTATTTT. V and J are TRBV13 and TRBJ2-3, with TRBD2 identical over 10 bases. Germline-derived CDR1 and CDR2 are PRHDT and FYEKMQ (reference sequence). This CDR3 is built from 18 residues.

The chain has TRBV4-1 and TRBJ2-7, with D tentatively TRBD2 (5 bases). The CDR3 sequence is 13 residues long. V was clipped by 1 base and J by 7 bases, with 11 bases between them. CDR1 MGHRA and CDR2 YSYEKL come from the germline V gene. CDR3 in DNA: TGCGCCAGCAGCCAAGTATCAGGAGGTGAGCAGTACTTC. Translated: CASSQVSGGEQYF.

The chain uses TRBV9 and TRBJ1-2; 12 nucleotides match TRBD1. V shed 3 bases, J shed 8 bases, and the junction held 2 bases outside the gene matches. There are 13 residues in the CDR3. Germline loops: CDR1 SGDLS, CDR2 YYNGEE. CDR3 DNA: TGTGCCAGCAGCGGGGACAGGGGGCGAGGCTACACCTTC. Amino acid sequence: CASSGDRGRGYTF.

CDR3: CASSDLSRGTDTQYF. CDR3 DNA: TGTGCCAGCAGTGATCTCTCGCGGGGCACAGATACGCAGTATTTT. The V and J genes are TRBV6-1 and TRBJ2-3; weak D call: TRBD2 (5 bases). CDR1 and CDR2 from the germline V gene are MNHNS and SASEGT. Trimming cost V 3 bases and J 1 base, with 11 bases left between them. The CDR3 runs 15 residues.

This clonotype was observed a single time. V gene TRBV5-6 combines with J gene TRBJ2-7; D remains ambiguous. Germline loops: CDR1 SGHDT, CDR2 YYEEEE. This CDR3 comprises 12 residues. With 8 bases removed from V and 2 bases from J, the gap between germline ends came to 11 bases. The CDR3: CASGRGAYEQYF. CDR3 bases: TGTGCCAGTGGCAGAGGAGCCTACGAGCAGTACTTC.

This clonotype was seen just once. The chain has TRBV6-2 or TRBV6-3 and TRBJ2-2; the D gene is possibly TRBD1 (5 bases). Trimming stripped 5 bases from V and 4 bases from J, with 11 bases between. The CDR3 has 14 amino acids. The germline gives CDR1 MNHEY, CDR2 SVGEGT. The CDR3 coding sequence is TGTGCCAGCAGTCCCGACAGCTCCACCGGGGAGCTGTTTTTT. This codes for CASSPDSSTGELFF.